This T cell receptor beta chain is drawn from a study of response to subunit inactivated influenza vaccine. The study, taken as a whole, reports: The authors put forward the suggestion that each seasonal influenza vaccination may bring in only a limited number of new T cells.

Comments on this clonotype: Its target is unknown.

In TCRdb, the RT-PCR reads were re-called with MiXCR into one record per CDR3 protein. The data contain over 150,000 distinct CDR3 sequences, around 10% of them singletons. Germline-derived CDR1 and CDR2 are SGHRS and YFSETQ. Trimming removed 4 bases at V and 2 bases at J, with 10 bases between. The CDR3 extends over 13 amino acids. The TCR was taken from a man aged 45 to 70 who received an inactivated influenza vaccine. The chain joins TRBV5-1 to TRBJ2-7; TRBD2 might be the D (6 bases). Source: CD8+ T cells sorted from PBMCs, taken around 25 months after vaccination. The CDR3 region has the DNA TGCGCCAGCAGCAAGGACTACACCTACGAGCAGTACTTC. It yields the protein CASSKDYTYEQYF.